This T cell receptor (beta chain) was documented in a study of monozygotic twins with inflammatory bowel disease. The germline gives CDR1 MNHEY, CDR2 SMNVEV (reference sequence). The CDR3 runs to 14 residues. TCRdb reanalyzed the 5' RACE reads and collapses them to one entry per CDR3 protein, without DNA. Its listing shows about 160,000 distinct CDR3 sequences. This sequence originates from a human donor with ulcerative colitis or Crohn's disease, or a healthy co-twin of an affected twin (not recorded which). The rearrangement joins TRBV27 to TRBJ1-2; absent DNA, TCRdb's TRBD1 call cannot be checked. Input material: blood. The CDR3 here is CASSGWDRGYGYTF.